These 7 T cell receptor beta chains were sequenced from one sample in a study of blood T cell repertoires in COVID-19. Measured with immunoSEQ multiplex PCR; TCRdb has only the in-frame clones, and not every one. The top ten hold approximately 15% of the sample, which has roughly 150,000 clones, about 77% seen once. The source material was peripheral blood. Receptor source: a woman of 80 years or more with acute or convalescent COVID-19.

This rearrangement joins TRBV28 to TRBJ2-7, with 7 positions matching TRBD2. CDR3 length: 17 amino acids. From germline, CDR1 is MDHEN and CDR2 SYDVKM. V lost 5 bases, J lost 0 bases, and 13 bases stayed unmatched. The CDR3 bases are TGTGCCAGCAGTATAATAGGTCTAGCGGCTCCCTCCTACGAGCAGTACTTC. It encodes CASSIIGLAAPSYEQYF.

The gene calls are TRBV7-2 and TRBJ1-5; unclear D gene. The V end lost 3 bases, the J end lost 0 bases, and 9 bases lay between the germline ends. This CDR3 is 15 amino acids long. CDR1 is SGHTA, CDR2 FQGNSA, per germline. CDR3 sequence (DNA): TGTGCCAGCAGCTTGTGGCATCATAGCAATCAGCCCCAGCATTTT. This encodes CASSLWHHSNQPQHF.

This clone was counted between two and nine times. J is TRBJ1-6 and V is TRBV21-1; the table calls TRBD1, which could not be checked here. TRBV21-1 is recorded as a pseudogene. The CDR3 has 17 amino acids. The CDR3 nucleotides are TGTGCCAGCAGCACCCCACAAGAAATCTCCTATAATTCACCCCTCCACTTT. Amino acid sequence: CASSTPQEISYNSPLHF.

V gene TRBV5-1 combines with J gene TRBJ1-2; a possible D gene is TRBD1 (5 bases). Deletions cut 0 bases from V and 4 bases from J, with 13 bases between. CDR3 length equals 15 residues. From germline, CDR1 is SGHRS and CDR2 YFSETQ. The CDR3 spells CASSLVQGFGYGYTF. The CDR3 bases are TGCGCCAGCAGCTTGGTCCAGGGATTCGGCTATGGCTACACCTTC. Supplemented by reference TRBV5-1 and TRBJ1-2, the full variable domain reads KAGVTQTPRYLIKTRGQQVTLSCSPISGHRSVSWYQQTPGQGLQFLFEYFSETQRNKGNFPGRFSGRQFSNSRSEMNVSTLELGDSALYLCASSLVQGFGYGYTFGSGTRLTVV.

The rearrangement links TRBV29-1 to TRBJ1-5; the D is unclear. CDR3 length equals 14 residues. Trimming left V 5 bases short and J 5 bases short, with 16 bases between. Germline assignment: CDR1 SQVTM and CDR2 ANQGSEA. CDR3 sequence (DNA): TGCAGCGTTCGGGAGCAAGCCCACGATCAGCCCCAGCATTTT. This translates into CSVREQAHDQPQHF.

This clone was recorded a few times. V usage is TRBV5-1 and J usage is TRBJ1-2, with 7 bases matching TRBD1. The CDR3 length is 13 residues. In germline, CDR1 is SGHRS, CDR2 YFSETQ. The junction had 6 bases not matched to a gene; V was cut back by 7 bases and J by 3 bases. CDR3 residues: CASGRQGDYGYTF. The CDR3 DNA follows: TGCGCCAGCGGACGACAGGGAGACTATGGCTACACCTTC.

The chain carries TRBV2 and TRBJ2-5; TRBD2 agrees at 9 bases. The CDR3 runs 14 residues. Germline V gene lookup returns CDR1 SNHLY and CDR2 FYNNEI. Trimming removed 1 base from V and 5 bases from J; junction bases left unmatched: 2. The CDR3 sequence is CASSEGTSVETQYF. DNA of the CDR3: TGTGCCAGCAGTGAAGGGACTAGCGTTGAGACCCAGTACTTC.